The source of this TCR beta chain is a study of T cell clonality in common variable immunodeficiency. Some clones are missing from TCRdb's copy, which holds only in-frame ones; the method was immunoSEQ multiplex PCR. The data list 35,000 to 50,000 clones, none observed once; 1.3% to 1.5% falls to the top ten. Germline-derived CDR1 and CDR2 are SEHNR and FQNEAQ (reference sequence). CDR3 length equals 15 residues. J gave up 4 bases and V 5 bases, and 5 bases lay outside the gene matches. Findings and limits, study-wide: In common variable immunodeficiency, TCR beta chains reportedly carried fewer deletions and N-nucleotide insertions. CVID subjects had higher TCRbeta clonality than healthy controls, most marked in about a third. Fewer TCRbeta clones were shared among CVID subjects than controls. What drives increased CVID clonality needs T cell subpopulation sequencing.

This clone was counted many times. The antigen remains undetermined. The DNA ends 3 residues before the CDR3 does, and the rest of the CDR3 is filled in from the germline J gene. This sequence originates from a person aged 18 to 75 in good health. V and J are TRBV7-9 and TRBJ2-7; 13 bases align to TRBD2. The source material was peripheral blood mononuclear cells. CDR3 residues: CASSRGTSGIYEQYF. CDR3 bases read: TGTGCCAGCAGCCGGGGGACTAGCGGGATTTACGAG. Looking up the rest from reference TRBV7-9 and TRBJ2-7 gives the full variable domain: DTGVSQNPRHKITKRGQNVTFRCDPISEHNRLYWYRQTLGQGPEFLTYFQNEAQLEKSRLLSDRFSAERPKGSFSTLEIQRTEQGDSAMYLCASSRGTSGIYEQYFGPGTRLTVT.